This T cell receptor (beta chain) was sequenced during a study of cytomegalovirus exposure and HLA in healthy donors. The PCR used 60 Vbeta and 13 Jbeta primers. Only in-frame clones appear in the TCRdb table, and some are missing; sequencing was by immunoSEQ multiplex PCR. The sample contains some 160,000 clones, roughly 80% of which appear only once. Germline assignment: CDR1 SQVTM and CDR2 ANQGSEA. V lost 3 bases to trimming and J lost 7 bases; unmatched junction nucleotides: 9. The CDR3 runs to 14 residues. The material sequenced was PBMCs. The chain employs TRBV29-1 and TRBJ1-1, with 9 bases matching TRBD1. This sequence was found in a woman between 50 and 59 years old in good health and CMV-seronegative. The CDR3 loop reads CSVEETGGYIEAFF. The CDR3 DNA sequence: TGCAGCGTTGAGGAGACAGGGGGGTACATTGAAGCTTTCTTT.